This T cell receptor (beta chain) was captured by sequencing in a study of T and B cells in COVID-19 patients. From blood, roughly 220-550 ng of genomic DNA served as TRB template. Study-wide points: Symptomatic-phase blood samples from mildly ill patients and early samples from severe cases were scarce. Exclusive to the recovered cohort were thousands of TCR clusters, roughly 34 of them with low generation probability.

The CDR3 length is 18 residues. The V and J ends lost 0 bases and 2 bases, in that order; junction bases with no gene match: 9. Looked up from germline, CDR1 is GTSNPN and CDR2 is SVGIG (reference sequence). BIOMED2 TRB-A/B primer pools were used in multiplex TRB PCR. Via MiXCR, TCRdb re-called the multiplex PCR reads, giving one row per CDR3 protein. The profile shows some 13,000 distinct CDR3 sequences, over 25% of them singletons. This clonotype was observed a few times. Its antigen is undetermined. The clonotype comes from a human donor who had recovered from COVID-19. The sample consisted of blood. This chain connects TRBV30 to TRBJ2-7; 14 bases match TRBD2. CDR3 sequence (DNA): TGTGCCTGGAGTGTAATGACTAGCGGGAGGGTCGTCCCCTACGAGCAGTACTTC. It codes for CAWSVMTSGRVVPYEQYF. Combining the CDR3 with reference TRBV30 and TRBJ2-7 gives the whole variable domain SQTIHQWPATLVQPVGSPLSLECTVEGTSNPNLYWYRQAAGRGLQLLFYSVGIGQISSEVPQNLSASRPQDRQFILSSKKLLLSDSGFYLCAWSVMTSGRVVPYEQYFGPGTRLTVT.